The table lists the clone carrying this T cell receptor beta chain with many counts. Its antigen is unidentified. This record comes from a study of T cell repertoires in cytomegalovirus infection. About the research overall: Recently described HLA-C-restricted plus well-studied HLA-B-restricted CMV epitopes were used. It can be stated that public TCR beta signatures indicated CMV infection as well as a matching HLA type. Whole-study findings and limits: The ex vivo response showed dominance by HLA-C-restricted CMV-specific TCR beta clonotypes. Summed frequency of public TCR beta families distinguished CMV carriers with the relevant HLA.

A single record per CDR3 protein comes from TCRdb applying MiXCR to the reads. This table holds around 750,000 distinct CDR3 sequences, approximately 32% found once. V trimming: 7 bases; J trimming: 4 bases; junction bases outside the gene matches: 4. The CDR3 loop spans 13 amino acids. The sample was cultured CD8+ T cells from PBMCs, taken from culture after CMV antigen stimulation. This receptor was taken from a human donor in good health (CMV status not recorded). Some clones in this sample may be carry-over from other donors' samples. The chain uses TRBV12-3 or TRBV12-4 and TRBJ1-1, with 9 bases aligning to TRBD1. CDR3 region: CASTGTGITEAFF. The CDR3 DNA reads TGTGCCAGCACCGGGACAGGGATCACTGAAGCTTTCTTT.